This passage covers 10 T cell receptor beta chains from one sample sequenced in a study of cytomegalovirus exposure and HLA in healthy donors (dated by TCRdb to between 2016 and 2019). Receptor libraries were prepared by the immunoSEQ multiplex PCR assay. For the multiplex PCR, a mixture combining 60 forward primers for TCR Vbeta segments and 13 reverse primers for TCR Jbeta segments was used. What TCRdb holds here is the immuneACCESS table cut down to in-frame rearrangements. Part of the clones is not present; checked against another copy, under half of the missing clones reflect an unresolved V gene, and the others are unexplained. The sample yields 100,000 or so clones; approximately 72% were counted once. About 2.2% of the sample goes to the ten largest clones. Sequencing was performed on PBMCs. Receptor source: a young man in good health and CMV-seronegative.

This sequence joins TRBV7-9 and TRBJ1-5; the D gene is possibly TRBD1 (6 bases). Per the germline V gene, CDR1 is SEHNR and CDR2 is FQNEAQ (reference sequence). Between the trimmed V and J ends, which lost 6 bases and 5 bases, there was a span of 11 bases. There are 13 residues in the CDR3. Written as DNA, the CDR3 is TGTGCCAGCAGTCCCGAGGGGGATCAGCCCCAGCATTTT. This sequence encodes CASSPEGDQPQHF. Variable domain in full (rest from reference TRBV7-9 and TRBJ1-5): DTGVSQNPRHKITKRGQNVTFRCDPISEHNRLYWYRQTLGQGPEFLTYFQNEAQLEKSRLLSDRFSAERPKGSFSTLEIQRTEQGDSAMYLCASSPEGDQPQHFGDGTRLSIL.

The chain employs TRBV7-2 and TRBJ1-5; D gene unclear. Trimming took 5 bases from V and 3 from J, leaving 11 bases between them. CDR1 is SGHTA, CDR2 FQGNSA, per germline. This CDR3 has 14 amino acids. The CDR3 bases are TGTGCCAGCAGCGGAGGGATATACAATCAGCCCCAGCATTTT. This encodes CASSGGIYNQPQHF.

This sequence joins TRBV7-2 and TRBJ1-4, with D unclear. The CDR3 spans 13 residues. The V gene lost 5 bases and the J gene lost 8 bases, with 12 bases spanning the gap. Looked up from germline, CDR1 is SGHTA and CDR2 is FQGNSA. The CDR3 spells CASSPSSSEKLFF. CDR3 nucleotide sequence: TGTGCCAGCAGCCCAAGTAGCTCGGAAAAACTGTTTTTT.

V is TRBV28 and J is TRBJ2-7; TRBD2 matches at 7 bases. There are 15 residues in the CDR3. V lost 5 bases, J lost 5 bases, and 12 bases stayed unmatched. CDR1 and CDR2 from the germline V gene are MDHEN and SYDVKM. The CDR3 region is CASSIYGRPTDEQYF. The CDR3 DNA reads TGTGCCAGCAGTATATACGGGAGGCCCACCGACGAGCAGTACTTC.

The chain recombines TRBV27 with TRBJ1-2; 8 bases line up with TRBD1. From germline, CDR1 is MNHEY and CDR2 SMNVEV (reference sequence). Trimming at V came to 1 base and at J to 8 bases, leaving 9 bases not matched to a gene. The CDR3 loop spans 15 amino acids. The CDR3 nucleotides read TGTGCCAGCAGTTTATTCGGACAGGGCCAGGTCGGCTACACCTTC. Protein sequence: CASSLFGQGQVGYTF.

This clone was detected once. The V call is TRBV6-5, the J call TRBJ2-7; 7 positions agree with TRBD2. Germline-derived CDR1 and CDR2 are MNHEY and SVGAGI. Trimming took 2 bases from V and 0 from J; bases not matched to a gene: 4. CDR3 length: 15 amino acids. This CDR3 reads CASSYVWGGSYEQYF. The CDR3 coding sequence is TGTGCCAGCAGTTACGTTTGGGGGGGCTCCTACGAGCAGTACTTC.

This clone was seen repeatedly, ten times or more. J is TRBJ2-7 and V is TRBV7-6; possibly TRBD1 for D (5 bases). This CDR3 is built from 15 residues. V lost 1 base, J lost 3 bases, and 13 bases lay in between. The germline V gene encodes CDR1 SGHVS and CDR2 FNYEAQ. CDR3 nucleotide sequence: TGTGCCAGCAGCTTAGGTGGCAGGGCGGACTACGAGCAGTACTTC. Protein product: CASSLGGRADYEQYF.

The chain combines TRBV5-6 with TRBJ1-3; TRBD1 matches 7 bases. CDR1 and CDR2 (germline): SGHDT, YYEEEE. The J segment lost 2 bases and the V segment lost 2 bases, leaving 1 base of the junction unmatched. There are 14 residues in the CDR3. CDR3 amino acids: CASSFTGAGNTIYF. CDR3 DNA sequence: TGTGCCAGCAGCTTCACAGGGGCTGGAAACACCATATATTTT.

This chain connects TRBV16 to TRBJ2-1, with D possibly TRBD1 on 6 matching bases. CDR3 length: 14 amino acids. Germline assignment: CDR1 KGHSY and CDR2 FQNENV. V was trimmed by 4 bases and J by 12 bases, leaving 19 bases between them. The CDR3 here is CASSRGLQGTGQFF. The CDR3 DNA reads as TGTGCCAGCAGCCGGGGTTTACAGGGTACCGGGCAGTTCTTC.

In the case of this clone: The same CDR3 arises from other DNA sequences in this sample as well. DNA for the CDR3: TGCGCCAGCAGCTTGGCGGGTAGCTACGAGCAGTACTTC. It encodes CASSLAGSYEQYF. This rearrangement joins TRBV5-1 to TRBJ2-7; D gene unclear. The CDR3 extends over 13 amino acids. Between the trimmed V and J ends, which lost 0 bases and 3 bases, there was a span of 7 bases. Germline CDR1 reads SGHRS; CDR2 reads YFSETQ.